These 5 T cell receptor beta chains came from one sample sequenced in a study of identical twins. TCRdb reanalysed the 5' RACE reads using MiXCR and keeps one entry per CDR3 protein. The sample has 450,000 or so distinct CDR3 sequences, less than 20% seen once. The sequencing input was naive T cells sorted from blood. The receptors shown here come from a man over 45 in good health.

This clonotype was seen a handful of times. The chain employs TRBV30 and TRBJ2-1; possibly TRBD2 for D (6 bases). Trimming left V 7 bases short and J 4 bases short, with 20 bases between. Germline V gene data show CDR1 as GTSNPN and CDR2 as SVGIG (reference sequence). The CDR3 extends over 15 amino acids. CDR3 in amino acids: CASGRGPGLYNEQFF. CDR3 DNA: TGTGCCTCGGGTCGCGGGCCGGGACTTTACAATGAGCAGTTCTTC.

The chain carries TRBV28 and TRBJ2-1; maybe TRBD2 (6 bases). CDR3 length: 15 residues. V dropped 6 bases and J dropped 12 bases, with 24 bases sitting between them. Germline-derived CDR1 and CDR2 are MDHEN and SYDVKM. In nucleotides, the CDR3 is TGTGCCAGCAGCGATCCGGGACTTATATCTAAGGGGCAGTTCTTC. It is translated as CASSDPGLISKGQFF.

This CDR3 reads CASSPGGERNNEQFF. CDR3 coding DNA: TGTGCCAGCTCACCGGGGGGGGAGAGAAACAATGAGCAGTTCTTC. This chain connects TRBV18 to TRBJ2-1; 7 bases align to TRBD2. The J segment lost 5 bases and the V segment lost 3 bases, leaving 7 bases of the junction unmatched. There are 15 residues in the CDR3. The germline CDR1 and CDR2 sequences are KGHSH and LQKENI.

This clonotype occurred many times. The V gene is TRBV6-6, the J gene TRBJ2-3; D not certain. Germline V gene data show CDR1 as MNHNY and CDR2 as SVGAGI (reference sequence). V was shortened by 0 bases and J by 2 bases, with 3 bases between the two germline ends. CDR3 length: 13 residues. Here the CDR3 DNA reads TGTGCCAGCAGTTACTCCTTCACAGATACGCAGTATTTT. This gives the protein CASSYSFTDTQYF.

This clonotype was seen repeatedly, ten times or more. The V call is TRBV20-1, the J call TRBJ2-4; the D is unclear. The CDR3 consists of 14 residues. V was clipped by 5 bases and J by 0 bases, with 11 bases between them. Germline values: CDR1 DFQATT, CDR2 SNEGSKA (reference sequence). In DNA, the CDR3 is TGCAGTGCTGATCCGGGCCTAGCCAAAAACATTCAGTACTTC. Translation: CSADPGLAKNIQYF.